This TCR beta chain was retrieved from a study of shared clonotypes between healthy human individuals. General study points: Blood alone was sampled, and tissue repertoires likely differ.

Measured with immunoSEQ multiplex PCR; TCRdb has only the in-frame clones, and not every one. The sample shows 1.5 million to 2.5 million clones, about 95% of them seen only once. Naive CD8 cells comprised CD45RO-negative, CCR7-positively selected cells, excluding terminally differentiated effector memory CD45RA+ cells. Worth noting for this clone: Its specificity is unknown.

The junction had 8 bases not matched to a gene; V was cut back by 0 bases and J by 3 bases. The V gene's germline CDR1 is SGDLS and CDR2 YYNGEE. The CDR3 has 17 amino acids. The chain recombines TRBV9 with TRBJ2-1, with 8 bases that match TRBD2. The receptor was isolated from a man aged 18-30 years in good health. Sequenced input: naive CD8+ T cells sorted from blood. CDR3 amino acids: CASSVGGGPLNYNEQFF. DNA for the CDR3: TGTGCCAGCAGCGTAGGCGGGGGGCCCCTTAACTACAATGAGCAGTTCTTC.